Listed here are 26 T cell receptor beta chains from one sample, sequenced in a study of T cell responses to AZD1222 COVID-19 vaccine. Repertoires were generated with immunoSEQ multiplex PCR, while TCRdb's copy carries only in-frame clones and drops some. The sample carries more than 150,000 clones, 85% to 95% recorded once. Sequenced here: peripheral blood, sampled 28 days after the second AZD1222 dose. The receptors were gathered from an adult who received the AZD1222 COVID-19 vaccine.

The chain combines TRBV3-1 (or the pseudogene TRBV3-2) with TRBJ1-6; 11 bases are shared with TRBD1. Germline V lookup: CDR1 LGHDT, CDR2 YNNKEL (reference sequence). The CDR3 covers 15 residues. V lost 3 bases, J lost 8 bases, and 3 bases stayed unmatched. The CDR3 sequence: CASSQRTGGDSPLHF. The DNA of the CDR3 is TGTGCCAGCAGCCAGAGGACAGGGGGCGATTCACCCCTCCACTTT.

This clone was detected once. The chain recombines TRBV5-6 with TRBJ1-2, with D tentatively TRBD1 (6 bases). From germline, CDR1 is SGHDT and CDR2 YYEEEE. V dropped 0 bases and J dropped 6 bases, with 9 bases sitting between them. The CDR3 is made up of 13 amino acids. The CDR3 sequence is CASSLVQGNGYTF. CDR3 bases: TGTGCCAGCAGCTTGGTACAGGGCAATGGCTACACCTTC.

The chain uses TRBV7-9 and TRBJ2-1, with 13 bases that match TRBD2. This CDR3 is 16 amino acids long. Germline CDR1 and CDR2: SEHNR and FQNEAQ (reference sequence). With V trimmed by 5 bases and J by 8 bases, 9 bases remained unmatched. This CDR3 reads CASSLGLAGVSYEQFF. DNA of the CDR3: TGTGCCAGCAGCCTCGGACTAGCGGGAGTGTCCTATGAGCAGTTCTTC.

The rearrangement links TRBV10-3 to TRBJ2-2; 9 bases fit TRBD1. The CDR3 contains 20 residues. Looked up from germline, CDR1 is ENHRY and CDR2 is SYGVKD. The V and J ends lost 6 bases and 3 bases, in that order; junction bases with no gene match: 20. In DNA form, the CDR3 reads TGTGCCATCAGCGTTTTTGAAACCCCGGGACAGGGATCGGACACCGGGGAGCTGTTTTTT. The encoded protein is CAISVFETPGQGSDTGELFF.

The chain joins TRBV18 to TRBJ1-4; 10 nucleotides align to TRBD1. This CDR3 has 15 amino acids. The germline V gene encodes CDR1 KGHSH and CDR2 LQKENI. The junction had 6 bases not matched to a gene; V was cut back by 4 bases and J by 7 bases. CDR3 sequence: CASSLRQGAGEKLFF. Here the CDR3 DNA reads TGTGCCAGCTCACTTCGACAGGGGGCTGGTGAAAAACTGTTTTTT.

This sequence joins TRBV2 and TRBJ1-1; no definite D call. The CDR3 covers 15 residues. Trimming removed 7 bases from V and 5 bases from J, with 20 bases in between. In germline, CDR1 is SNHLY, CDR2 FYNNEI. As DNA, the CDR3 is TGTGCCAGCACTGGCCGCCAGTCTCTTCGAACTGAAGCTTTCTTT. As protein: CASTGRQSLRTEAFF.

DNA for the CDR3: TGTGCCAGTAATATGGGAGGAGGTAGCTATGGCTACACCTTC. This translates into CASNMGGGSYGYTF. V usage is TRBV19 and J usage is TRBJ1-2; D call uncertain. Germline V gene sequence: CDR1 LNHDA, CDR2 SQIVND (reference sequence). This CDR3 is 14 amino acids long. Trimming cost V 7 bases and J 4 bases, with 16 bases left between them.

With regard to this clone: Within the sample, other DNA sequences also encode this same CDR3. The J gene is TRBJ2-3, the V gene TRBV6-5, with TRBD2 matching over 10 bases. Germline trimming cut 5 bases from V and 0 bases from J; bases unmatched to any gene: 2. There are 15 residues in the CDR3. The germline V gene encodes CDR1 MNHEY and CDR2 SVGAGI. The CDR3 region has the DNA TGTGCCAGCAGTATGACTAGCGGGAGCACAGATACGCAGTATTTT. Protein product: CASSMTSGSTDTQYF.

V and J are TRBV11-3 and TRBJ2-7; 7 positions match TRBD2. J gave up 4 bases and V 0 bases, and 6 bases lay outside the gene matches. CDR1 and CDR2 (germline): SGHNT, YENEEA. The CDR3 runs 15 residues. CDR3 amino acids: CASSLDSGGGYEQYF. CDR3 nucleotides: TGTGCCAGCAGCTTAGATTCGGGGGGAGGTTACGAGCAGTACTTC.

The CDR3 loop reads CASSLRGPSPLHF. The CDR3 DNA reads as TGTGCCAGCAGTCTCCGCGGGCCATCACCCCTCCACTTT. V usage is TRBV28 and J usage is TRBJ1-6, with D hard to call. The CDR3 length is 13 residues. Trimming took off 5 bases at V and 10 bases at J, with 12 bases between the two ends. In germline, CDR1 is MDHEN, CDR2 SYDVKM.

V gene TRBV6-4 combines with J gene TRBJ2-1, with 7 bases fitting TRBD1. With 1 base clipped from V and 0 bases from J, the junction kept 3 bases outside the gene matches. CDR3 length: 16 residues. The V gene's germline CDR1 is MRHNA and CDR2 SNTAGT. CDR3 in amino acids: CASSDLNRGSYNEQFF. The DNA for the CDR3 is TGTGCCAGCAGTGACTTGAACAGGGGCTCCTACAATGAGCAGTTCTTC.

This clone appeared once. V gene TRBV13 combines with J gene TRBJ1-2; D uncertain. Germline lookup yields CDR1 PRHDT and CDR2 FYEKMQ (reference sequence). This CDR3 has 17 amino acids. Trimming left V 5 bases short and J 4 bases short, with 23 bases between. The chain's CDR3 is CASSHQFGREGGYGYTF. The CDR3, as DNA: TGTGCCAGCAGCCATCAATTCGGGCGGGAGGGTGGCTATGGCTACACCTTC.

The chain recombines TRBV6-5 with TRBJ1-4; D may be TRBD1 (6 bases). CDR3 length: 15 amino acids. Looked up from germline, CDR1 is MNHEY and CDR2 is SVGAGI. Trimming pared 7 bases from V and 0 bases from J, leaving 12 bases between. The CDR3 nucleotides are TGTGCCAGCAACCTGGGGGGCGCAACTAATGAAAAACTGTTTTTT. It yields the protein CASNLGGATNEKLFF.

The chain links TRBV6-5 to TRBJ1-3; D is undetermined. CDR1 MNHEY and CDR2 SVGAGI come from the germline V gene. Trimming left V 0 bases short and J 5 bases short, with 11 bases between. The CDR3 totals 15 residues. This CDR3 is CASSYSREGRNTIYF. For the CDR3, the DNA is TGTGCCAGCAGTTACTCGAGAGAAGGCAGAAACACCATATATTTT.

The chain links TRBV6-2 or TRBV6-3 to TRBJ2-7, with TRBD1 matching over 9 bases. From germline, CDR1 is MNHEY and CDR2 SVGEGT. The CDR3 is 14 amino acids. The trim removed 5 bases at V and 2 bases at J, leaving 4 bases unmatched. In DNA form, the CDR3 reads TGTGCCAGCAGTAAAGGGACAGGGCCCTACGAGCAGTACTTC. Amino acid sequence: CASSKGTGPYEQYF.

The rearrangement joins TRBV5-1 to TRBJ2-7; D is perhaps TRBD2 (6 bases). The length of the CDR3 is 16 residues. Germline-derived CDR1 and CDR2 are SGHRS and YFSETQ. V lost 1 base and J 4 bases, leaving 18 bases between the germline ends. CDR3 protein: CASSLRGLAEGYEQYF. The CDR3 DNA reads TGCGCCAGCAGCTTGCGTGGATTAGCGGAGGGGTACGAGCAGTACTTC.

The gene calls are TRBV7-9 and TRBJ2-3, with D unclear. The CDR3 loop spans 14 amino acids. V dropped 3 bases and J dropped 9 bases, with 16 bases sitting between them. The germline gives CDR1 SEHNR, CDR2 FQNEAQ (reference sequence). CDR3 amino acids: CASSFGRSFWTQYF. CDR3 DNA sequence: TGTGCCAGCAGCTTCGGACGTTCATTTTGGACGCAGTATTTT. Full variable domain (missing parts from reference TRBV7-9 and TRBJ2-3): DTGVSQNPRHKITKRGQNVTFRCDPISEHNRLYWYRQTLGQGPEFLTYFQNEAQLEKSRLLSDRFSAERPKGSFSTLEIQRTEQGDSAMYLCASSFGRSFWTQYFGPGTRLTVL.

The chain has TRBV6-2 or TRBV6-3 and TRBJ2-1; D gene unclear. The CDR3 consists of 12 residues. Per the germline V gene, CDR1 is MNHEY and CDR2 is SVGEGT. V was trimmed by 6 bases and J by 6 bases, leaving 9 bases between them. The chain's CDR3 is CASSLGGNEQFF. CDR3 DNA sequence: TGTGCCAGCAGCCTCGGTGGCAATGAGCAGTTCTTC.

V usage is TRBV6-5 and J usage is TRBJ1-5, with D possibly being TRBD1 (6 bases). The CDR3 has 15 amino acids. Germline V gene sequence: CDR1 MNHEY, CDR2 SVGAGI. With 6 bases removed from V and 1 base from J, the gap between germline ends came to 13 bases. CDR3 in amino acids: CASSWGGGSNQPQHF. For the CDR3, the DNA is TGTGCCAGCAGCTGGGGAGGGGGGAGCAATCAGCCCCAGCATTTT.

This sequence joins TRBV24-1 and TRBJ2-3, with D maybe TRBD2 (5 bases). V lost 0 bases and J lost 6, with 12 bases in between. The CDR3 is 15 residues long. The germline CDR1 and CDR2 sequences are KGHDR and SFDVKD. CDR3 loop: CATSDLQAGKDTQYF. The CDR3 coding sequence is TGTGCCACCAGTGATTTGCAGGCCGGGAAGGATACGCAGTATTTT.

The rearrangement links TRBV28 to TRBJ2-7; D is undetermined. This CDR3 has 14 residues. The V gene's germline CDR1 is MDHEN and CDR2 SYDVKM. V dropped 6 bases and J dropped 2 bases, with 14 bases sitting between them. In nucleotides, the CDR3 is TGTGCCAGCAGGGGTCATGGTGAGACCTACGAGCAGTACTTC. Protein product: CASRGHGETYEQYF.

The CDR3 DNA sequence: TGTGCCAGCAGTTTAAAGACCCCGGGGGAGCAGTACTTC. Amino acid sequence: CASSLKTPGEQYF. This sequence joins TRBV28 and TRBJ2-7; TRBD2 might be the D (5 bases). The germline V and J ends were trimmed by 2 bases and 7 bases, with 12 bases remaining between them. This CDR3 is 13 amino acids long. From germline, CDR1 is MDHEN and CDR2 SYDVKM.

The table lists this clone with a few counts. The genes are TRBV11-2 and TRBJ2-2, with D tentatively TRBD1 (6 bases). Germline-derived CDR1 and CDR2 are SGHAT and FQNNGV. The CDR3 has 13 residues. Trimming left V 8 bases short and J 3 bases short, with 10 bases between. In DNA form, the CDR3 reads TGTGCCAGCGGGACAATTGACACCGGGGAGCTGTTTTTT. Its protein is CASGTIDTGELFF.

The chain joins TRBV12-3 or TRBV12-4 to TRBJ1-1, with D tentatively TRBD1 (5 bases). This CDR3 has 13 amino acids. Trimming stripped 3 bases from V and 3 bases from J, with 8 bases between. The CDR3 sequence is CASSLWGDTEAFF. The CDR3 nucleotides are TGTGCCAGCAGTTTGTGGGGGGACACTGAAGCTTTCTTT.

The chain is built from TRBV19 and TRBJ1-1; 7 nucleotides line up with TRBD1. The germline CDR1 and CDR2 sequences are LNHDA and SQIVND (reference sequence). J gave up 5 bases and V 0 bases, and 12 bases lay outside the gene matches. The CDR3 is made up of 17 amino acids. CDR3 bases: TGTGCCAGTAGTATAGATCGAATCGGAGGGGGCCCGACTGAAGCTTTCTTT. It encodes CASSIDRIGGGPTEAFF. Based on the CDR3 plus reference TRBV19 and TRBJ1-1, the full variable domain is DGGITQSPKYLFRKEGQNVTLSCEQNLNHDAMYWYRQDPGQGLRLIYYSQIVNDFQKGDIAEGYSVSREKKESFPLTVTSAQKNPTAFYLCASSIDRIGGGPTEAFFGQGTRLTVV.

This chain connects TRBV7-6 to TRBJ2-3; 10 positions match TRBD2. Germline CDR1 and CDR2: SGHVS and FNYEAQ. CDR3 length equals 15 residues. Trimming took 4 bases from V and 3 from J; bases not matched to a gene: 4. The chain's CDR3 is CASSSSGRGTDTQYF. The DNA of the CDR3 is TGTGCCAGCAGCTCTAGCGGGAGAGGTACAGATACGCAGTATTTT.